The rows below give T cell receptor beta chains drawn from one sample of a study of shared clonotypes between healthy human individuals. Produced via immunoSEQ multiplex PCR; TCRdb's table is partial and in-frame only. This sample has 150,000 to 200,000 clones; about 93% occur once, and the top ten carry roughly 0.07%. Input material: naive CD4+ T cells sorted from blood. Receptors were obtained from a woman in her 30s in good health. CDR3s include the opening cysteine and the closing phenylalanine or tryptophan. The D gene is left open where the match is weak. Size tells how often a clone was seen (once, few, many) or the class of an expanded clone, and some rows leave it out.

J: TRBJ2-2
size: -
V: TRBV7-9
D: -
CDR3: CASSFRTGGGGELFF
DNA: TGTGCCAGCAGCTTTAGAACGGGGGGCGGCGGGGAGCTGTTTTTT

J: TRBJ1-2
size: once
V: TRBV19
D: TRBD1
CDR3: CASSVAGDSNYGYTF
DNA: TGTGCCAGTAGTGTCGCCGGGGACAGTAACTATGGCTACACCTTC

J: TRBJ2-3
size: -
V: TRBV19
D: -
CDR3: CASSRRYTDTQYF
DNA: TGTGCCAGTAGTCGGCGATACACAGATACGCAGTATTTT

J: TRBJ1-1
size: -
V: TRBV10-3
D: -
CDR3: CAISMDGPNTEAFF
DNA: TGTGCCATCAGCATGGACGGTCCGAACACTGAAGCTTTCTTT

J: TRBJ2-5
size: -
V: TRBV18
D: -
CDR3: CASSPGMPEETQYF
DNA: TGTGCCAGCTCACCGGGGATGCCAGAAGAGACCCAGTACTTC

J: TRBJ1-2
size: -
V: TRBV5-1
D: -
CDR3: CASSLGDTKQLSGYTF
DNA: TGCGCCAGCAGCTTGGGGGACACGAAACAACTAAGTGGCTACACCTTC

J: TRBJ2-1
size: -
V: TRBV25-1
D: -
CDR3: CASSARVVQFF
DNA: TGTGCCAGCAGTGCCAGGGTAGTGCAGTTCTTC

J: TRBJ2-7
size: -
V: TRBV28
D: TRBD2
CDR3: CASSTPGLVVPYEQYF
DNA: TGTGCCAGCAGTACCCCCGGACTAGTTGTGCCCTACGAGCAGTACTTC

J: TRBJ1-2
size: -
V: TRBV19
D: -
CDR3: CASSIPARVYGYTF
DNA: TGTGCCAGTAGTATTCCGGCCAGGGTCTATGGCTACACCTTC

J: TRBJ2-5
size: -
V: TRBV10-1
D: TRBD2
CDR3: CASSEGLAGGETQYF
DNA: TGCGCCAGCAGTGAAGGCCTAGCGGGCGGAGAGACCCAGTACTTC

J: TRBJ1-5
size: -
V: TRBV18
D: -
CDR3: CASSPQAVQGQPQHF
DNA: TGTGCCAGCTCACCACAGGCAGTCCAGGGGCAGCCCCAGCATTTT

J: TRBJ2-7
size: few
V: TRBV27
D: TRBD2
CDR3: CASSSKTSSGSYEQYF
DNA: TGTGCCAGCAGTTCGAAAACATCTAGCGGGAGCTACGAGCAGTACTTC

J: TRBJ1-1
size: -
V: TRBV19
D: -
CDR3: CASSIEDYTEAFF
DNA: TGTGCCAGTAGTATAGAAGATTACACTGAAGCTTTCTTT

J: TRBJ1-1
size: -
V: TRBV6-1
D: TRBD1
CDR3: CASTLKGTGNTEAFF
DNA: TGTGCCAGCACACTCAAGGGGACAGGGAACACTGAAGCTTTCTTT

J: TRBJ2-7
size: -
V: TRBV29-1
D: -
CDR3: CSASGSEQYF
DNA: TGCAGCGCGTCAGGCTCCGAGCAGTACTTC

J: TRBJ2-7
size: -
V: TRBV11-1
D: TRBD2
CDR3: CASSYTSGSYEQYF
DNA: TGTGCCAGCAGCTACACTAGCGGGAGTTACGAGCAGTACTTC

J: TRBJ2-5
size: once
V: TRBV5-1
D: -
CDR3: CASSLVSLLEETQYF
DNA: TGCGCCAGCAGCTTGGTGTCACTCCTTGAAGAGACCCAGTACTTC

J: TRBJ2-7
size: -
V: TRBV14
D: -
CDR3: CASSSGHKYEQYF
DNA: TGTGCCAGCAGCTCGGGGCACAAATACGAGCAGTACTTC

J: TRBJ1-1
size: -
V: TRBV28
D: -
CDR3: CASGYRENTEAFF
DNA: TGTGCCAGCGGGTACAGGGAAAACACTGAAGCTTTCTTT

J: TRBJ2-5
size: once
V: TRBV4-1
D: -
CDR3: CASSLLPGETQYF
DNA: TGCGCCAGCAGCCTTCTGCCGGGAGAGACCCAGTACTTC

J: TRBJ2-1
size: -
V: TRBV30
D: -
CDR3: CARQVDGEQFF
DNA: TGTGCCCGACAGGTAGACGGTGAGCAGTTCTTC

J: TRBJ1-2
size: -
V: TRBV15
D: -
CDR3: CATGEGGTNYGYTF
DNA: TGTGCCACCGGTGAAGGGGGAACCAACTATGGCTACACCTTC

J: TRBJ1-1
size: -
V: TRBV9
D: -
CDR3: CASSVGPVNTEAFF
DNA: TGTGCCAGCAGCGTTGGTCCCGTGAACACTGAAGCTTTCTTT

J: TRBJ2-2
size: -
V: TRBV18
D: -
CDR3: CASSPSALTDTGELFF
DNA: TGTGCCAGCTCACCGAGTGCCCTGACGGACACCGGGGAGCTGTTTTTT

J: TRBJ2-7
size: -
V: TRBV6-1
D: TRBD2
CDR3: CASSVRLAGASYEQYF
DNA: TGTGCCAGCAGTGTGAGACTAGCGGGAGCGTCCTACGAGCAGTACTTC

J: TRBJ1-5
size: -
V: TRBV4-2
D: TRBD1
CDR3: CASSQTRDRGNQPQHF
DNA: TGTGCCAGCAGCCAGACCCGGGACAGGGGCAATCAGCCCCAGCATTTT

J: TRBJ2-1
size: -
V: TRBV5-4
D: -
CDR3: CASSLPWAEEQFF
DNA: TGTGCCAGCAGCTTACCTTGGGCTGAAGAGCAGTTCTTC

J: TRBJ1-1
size: -
V: TRBV7-9
D: TRBD1
CDR3: CASSLGQGLNTEAFF
DNA: TGTGCCAGCAGCCTAGGACAGGGGTTGAACACTGAAGCTTTCTTT

J: TRBJ1-2
size: -
V: TRBV6-6
D: -
CDR3: CASSPPLGRRGGYTF
DNA: TGTGCCAGCAGTCCGCCTTTGGGCCGGAGGGGTGGCTACACCTTC

J: TRBJ1-1
size: -
V: TRBV29-1
D: -
CDR3: CSVDRHTEAFF
DNA: TGCAGCGTTGACCGGCACACTGAAGCTTTCTTT

J: TRBJ2-7
size: once
V: TRBV7-8
D: -
CDR3: CASSLVGPPSYEQYF
DNA: TGTGCCAGCAGCTTGGTGGGCCCACCCTCCTACGAGCAGTACTTC

J: TRBJ1-5
size: -
V: TRBV2
D: -
CDR3: CASTNRVAKPQHF
DNA: TGTGCCAGCACCAACAGGGTCGCAAAGCCCCAGCATTTT

J: TRBJ1-1
size: -
V: TRBV27
D: -
CDR3: CASSLVGMNTEAFF
DNA: TGTGCCAGCAGTTTGGTCGGGATGAACACTGAAGCTTTCTTT

J: TRBJ2-2
size: -
V: TRBV28
D: TRBD2
CDR3: CASSLTSGLTGELFF
DNA: TGTGCCAGCAGCCTGACTAGCGGGCTTACCGGGGAGCTGTTTTTT

J: TRBJ2-2
size: once
V: TRBV6-1
D: -
CDR3: CASSEDVIRFAGLNTGELFF
DNA: TGTGCCAGCAGTGAAGATGTGATTAGGTTCGCCGGCTTGAACACCGGGGAGCTGTTTTTT

J: TRBJ1-1
size: -
V: TRBV5-4
D: -
CDR3: CASSMGRNTEAFF
DNA: TGTGCCAGCAGCATGGGCCGGAACACTGAAGCTTTCTTT

J: TRBJ1-5
size: -
V: TRBV15
D: -
CDR3: CATSRSPSGNNQPQHF
DNA: TGTGCCACCAGCAGATCCCCGAGCGGAAACAATCAGCCCCAGCATTTT

J: TRBJ2-7
size: once
V: TRBV5-1
D: TRBD1
CDR3: CASSRPTDRDEQYF
DNA: TGCGCCAGCAGCCGACCTACCGACAGGGACGAGCAGTACTTC

J: TRBJ2-7
size: -
V: TRBV7-2
D: -
CDR3: CASSPVHSARLYEQYF
DNA: TGTGCCAGCAGCCCCGTCCACTCAGCGCGACTTTACGAGCAGTACTTC

J: TRBJ2-7
size: -
V: TRBV28
D: -
CDR3: CASSHGLRAYEQYF
DNA: TGTGCCAGTAGCCACGGACTAAGGGCCTACGAGCAGTACTTC